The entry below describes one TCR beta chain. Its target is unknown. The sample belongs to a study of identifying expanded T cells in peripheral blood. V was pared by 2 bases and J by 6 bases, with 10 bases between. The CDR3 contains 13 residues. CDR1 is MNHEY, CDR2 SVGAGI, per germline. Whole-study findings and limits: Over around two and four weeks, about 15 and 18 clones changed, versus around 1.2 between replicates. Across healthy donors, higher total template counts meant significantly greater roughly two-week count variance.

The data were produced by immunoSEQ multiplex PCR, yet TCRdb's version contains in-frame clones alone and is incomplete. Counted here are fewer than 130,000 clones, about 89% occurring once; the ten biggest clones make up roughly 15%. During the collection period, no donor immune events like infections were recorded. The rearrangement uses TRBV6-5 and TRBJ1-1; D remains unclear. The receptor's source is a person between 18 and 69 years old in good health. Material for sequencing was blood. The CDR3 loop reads CASSYVLSSEAFF. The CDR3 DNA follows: TGTGCCAGCAGTTACGTCCTGAGCTCTGAAGCTTTCTTT.